These 10 T cell receptor beta chains were sequenced from one sample in a study of OX40 agonist ivuxolimab in advanced cancers. Profiling relied on immunoSEQ multiplex PCR, and the TCRdb table lists in-frame clones only, not all of them. The sample contains about 46,000 clones, around nine tenths of which appear only once. Sequenced material: CD4+ or CD8+ T cells sorted from blood, taken in a trial of the OX40 agonist ivuxolimab. The receptor set was obtained from an adult with an advanced solid tumor such as melanoma, head and neck, liver or kidney cancer.

V is TRBV5-1 and J is TRBJ2-3; the D gene could be TRBD1 or TRBD2 (7 bases each). The CDR3 is 15 residues long. The germline CDR1 and CDR2 sequences are SGHRS and YFSETQ. V was trimmed by 0 bases and J by 5 bases, leaving 13 bases between them. CDR3: CASSLGGRGGDTQYF. In nucleotides, the CDR3 is TGCGCCAGCAGCTTGGGTGGCAGGGGGGGAGATACGCAGTATTTT.

CDR3 coding DNA: TGCGCCAGCAGCCAAGGACAGGGGAACACTGAAGCTTTCTTT. Translated: CASSQGQGNTEAFF. The rearrangement uses TRBV4-1 and TRBJ1-1; 7 bases fit TRBD1. V trimming: 1 base; J trimming: 1 base; junction bases outside the gene matches: 0. CDR3 size: 14 residues. Germline CDR1 MGHRA, CDR2 YSYEKL.

This chain joins TRBV28 and TRBJ2-1, with TRBD1 matching over 7 bases. The CDR3 runs to 13 residues. Germline V CDR1 and CDR2: MDHEN, SYDVKM. Here the CDR3 reads CVTQVQGDNEQFF. Here the CDR3 DNA reads TGTGTCACTCAAGTGCAGGGGGACAATGAGCAGTTCTTC.

V usage is TRBV28 and J usage is TRBJ2-5; 8 nucleotides agree with TRBD2. The DNA matches TRBJ2-7 better at its end, which makes the J call doubtful. Germline CDR1 is MDHEN and CDR2 is SYDVKM. This CDR3 region has 13 residues. The CDR3: CASSFGGANEQYF. DNA for the CDR3: TGTGCCAGCAGTTTCGGGGGGGCCAACGAGCAGTACTTC.

The rearrangement joins TRBV7-2 to TRBJ1-5, with TRBD1 identical over 8 bases. After removal of 5 bases from V and 2 bases from J, the junction contained 5 bases not matched to a gene. Germline CDR1 SGHTA, CDR2 FQGNSA. This CDR3 contains 15 residues. CDR3 residues: CASSKTGVGNQPQHF. DNA for the CDR3: TGTGCCAGCAGCAAGACAGGGGTAGGCAATCAGCCCCAGCATTTT.

V usage is TRBV7-9 and J usage is TRBJ2-7; perhaps D is TRBD1 or TRBD2 (5 bases each). CDR3 length: 16 amino acids. CDR1 and CDR2 from the germline V gene are SEHNR and FQNEAQ (reference sequence). Deletions cut 4 bases from V and 3 bases from J, with 19 bases between. The CDR3 region is CASSSQESGGFYEQYF. Written as DNA, the CDR3 is TGTGCCAGCAGCTCCCAGGAAAGTGGGGGTTTCTACGAGCAGTACTTC.

This clone was observed a handful of times. The V gene is TRBV13, the J gene TRBJ2-7, with 8 bases lining up with TRBD2. V shed 6 bases, J shed 7 bases, and the junction held 11 bases outside the gene matches. CDR3 size: 14 residues. Germline V gene lookup returns CDR1 PRHDT and CDR2 FYEKMQ (reference sequence). CDR3 sequence reads: CASSLGLGLGEQYF. CDR3 nucleotide sequence: TGTGCCAGCAGTTTGGGACTAGGCCTGGGGGAGCAGTACTTC.

The V and J genes are TRBV2 and TRBJ1-6; 9 bases are shared with TRBD1. In germline, CDR1 is SNHLY, CDR2 FYNNEI. The CDR3 is 21 residues long. Trimming took 6 bases from V and 0 from J; bases not matched to a gene: 18. CDR3 protein: CASRWETGGTTISSYNSPLHF. The CDR3, as DNA: TGTGCCAGCAGATGGGAGACAGGGGGTACTACGATTAGCTCCTATAATTCACCCCTCCACTTT.

V is TRBV27 and J is TRBJ2-7; 8 nucleotides align to TRBD2. The J segment lost 2 bases and the V segment lost 6 bases, leaving 3 bases of the junction unmatched. CDR1 is MNHEY and CDR2 is SMNVEV in the germline V gene (reference sequence). The CDR3 runs 13 residues. The CDR3 nucleotides are TGTGCCAGCAGCCTAGCGGGTACCTACGAGCAGTACTTC. This encodes CASSLAGTYEQYF.

The chain has TRBV29-1 and TRBJ1-1, with 9 bases identical to TRBD1. CDR1 and CDR2 from the germline V gene are SQVTM and ANQGSEA. The CDR3 runs 12 residues. J lost 6 bases, V lost 6 bases, and 5 bases had no gene match. CDR3 sequence (DNA): TGCAGCGTGGGGGACAGGGTGTCTGAAGCTTTCTTT. The encoded protein is CSVGDRVSEAFF.